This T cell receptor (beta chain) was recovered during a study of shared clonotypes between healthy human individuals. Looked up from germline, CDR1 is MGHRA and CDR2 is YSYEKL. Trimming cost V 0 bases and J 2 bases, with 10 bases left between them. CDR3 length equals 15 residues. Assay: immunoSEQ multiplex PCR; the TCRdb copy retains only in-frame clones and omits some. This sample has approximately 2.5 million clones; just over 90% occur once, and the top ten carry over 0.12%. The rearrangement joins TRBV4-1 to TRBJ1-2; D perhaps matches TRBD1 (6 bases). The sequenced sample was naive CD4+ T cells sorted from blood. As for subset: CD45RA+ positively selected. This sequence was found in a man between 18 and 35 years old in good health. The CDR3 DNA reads TGCGCCAGCAGCCAAGAGGGACACGGAAACTATGGCTACACCTTC. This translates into CASSQEGHGNYGYTF.